The TCR beta chain described here comes from a study of molecular identifiers for immune sequencing clone quantification. General study points: Researchers reportedly could pick up spiked Jurkat TCR RNA from one cell mixed into some 1 million naive cells. It was shown that clones above 20 RNA copies held over 99% of effector molecules, but under 1% in naive cells.

For this clonotype: As yet, its antigen is unknown.

V was clipped by 1 base and J by 5 bases; unmatched bases: 10. The germline V gene has CDR1 LGHDT and CDR2 YNNKEL (reference sequence). The CDR3 has 17 residues. TCRdb independently ran MiXCR on the PCR reads; one entry per CDR3 protein. The repertoire holds 400,000 to 600,000 distinct CDR3 sequences, with about a fifth as singletons. The V and J genes are TRBV3-1 and TRBJ2-1; 8 bases line up with TRBD2. This clonotype was sampled from a human donor in good health. Some libraries in this study had Jurkat cell RNA spiked in. The specimen sequenced was naive CD8+ T cells from blood, with Jurkat cell RNA spiked in. Subset defined: FACS-sorted CD8+CD4-CCR7+CD45RA+ naive T cells. The chain's CDR3 is CASSQGLAGFRDNEQFF. DNA of the CDR3: TGTGCCAGCAGCCAAGGGCTAGCGGGTTTTCGGGACAATGAGCAGTTCTTC.